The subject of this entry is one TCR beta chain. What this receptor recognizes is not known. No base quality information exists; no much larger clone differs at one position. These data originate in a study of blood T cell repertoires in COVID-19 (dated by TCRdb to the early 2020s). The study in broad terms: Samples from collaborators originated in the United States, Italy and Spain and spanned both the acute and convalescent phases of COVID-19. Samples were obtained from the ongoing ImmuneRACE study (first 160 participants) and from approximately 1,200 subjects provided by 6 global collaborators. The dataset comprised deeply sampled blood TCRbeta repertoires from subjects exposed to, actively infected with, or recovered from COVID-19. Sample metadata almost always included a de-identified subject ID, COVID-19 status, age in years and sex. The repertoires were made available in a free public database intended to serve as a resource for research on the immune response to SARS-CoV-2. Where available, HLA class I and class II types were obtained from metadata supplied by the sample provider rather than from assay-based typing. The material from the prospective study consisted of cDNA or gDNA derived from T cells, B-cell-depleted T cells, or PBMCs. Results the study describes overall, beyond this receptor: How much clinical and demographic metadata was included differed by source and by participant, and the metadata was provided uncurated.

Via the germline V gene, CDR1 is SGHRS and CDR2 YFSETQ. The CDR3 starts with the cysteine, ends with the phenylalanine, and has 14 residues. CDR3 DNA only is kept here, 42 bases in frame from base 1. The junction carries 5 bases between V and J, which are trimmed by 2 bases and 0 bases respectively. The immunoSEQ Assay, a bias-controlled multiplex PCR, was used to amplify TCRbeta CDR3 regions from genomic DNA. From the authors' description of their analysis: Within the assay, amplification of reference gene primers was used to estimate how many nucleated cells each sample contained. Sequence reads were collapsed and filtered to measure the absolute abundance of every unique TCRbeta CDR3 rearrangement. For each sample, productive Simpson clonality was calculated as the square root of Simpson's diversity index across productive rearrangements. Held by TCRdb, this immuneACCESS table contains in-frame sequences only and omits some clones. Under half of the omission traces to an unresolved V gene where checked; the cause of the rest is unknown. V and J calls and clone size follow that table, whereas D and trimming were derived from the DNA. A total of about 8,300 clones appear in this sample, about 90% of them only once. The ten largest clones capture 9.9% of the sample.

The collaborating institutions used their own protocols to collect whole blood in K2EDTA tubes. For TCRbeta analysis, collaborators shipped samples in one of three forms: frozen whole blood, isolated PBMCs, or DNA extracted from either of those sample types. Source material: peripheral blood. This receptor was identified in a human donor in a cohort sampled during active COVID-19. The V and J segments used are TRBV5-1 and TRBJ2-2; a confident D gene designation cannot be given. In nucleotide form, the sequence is TGCGCCAGCAGCTTCGACACGAACACCGGGGAGCTGTTTTTT. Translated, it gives CASSFDTNTGELFF.